Detailed here is one T cell receptor (beta chain). One entry per CDR3 protein, called by TCRdb with MiXCR from the RACE reads. The table includes about 70,000 distinct CDR3 sequences, 8.5% detected once. The entry originates in a study of human T cells and chemical hapten exposure. Time point of the sample: patch test 2, 6 weeks after DPC sensitization. Treatment reported: therapeutic diphenylcyclopropenone sensitization with weekly scalp DPC. This CDR3 has 13 amino acids. The junction had 8 bases not matched to a gene; V was cut back by 10 bases and J by 6 bases. The V gene's germline CDR1 is MNHEY and CDR2 SVGEGT.

The J gene is TRBJ2-1, the V gene TRBV6-2 or TRBV6-3; 8 bases map to TRBD2. This TCR was recovered from a woman aged 45-60 years with alopecia areata. Some clones in this sample may be carry-over from other donors' samples. Sequencing was performed on whole blood, taken in connection with sensitization to the hapten diphenylcyclopropenone (DPC). Here the CDR3 reads CATRDTSGNEQFF. CDR3 nucleotides: TGTGCCACCAGGGATACTAGCGGCAATGAGCAGTTCTTC.